One T cell receptor beta chain is described in this entry. The target antigen is unknown. The CDR3 totals 16 residues. Germline values: CDR1 SGHVS, CDR2 FQNEAQ. Trimming removed 2 bases from V and 2 bases from J, with 16 bases in between. The data derive from a study of shared clonotypes between healthy human individuals. Within Nashville, Tennessee resided all donors, each a Caucasian adult. Splitting of each subset's genomic DNA was done evenly across several immunoSEQ plates. Sequenced by immunoSEQ multiplex PCR; TCRdb stores in-frame clones only, minus some. The sample comprises approximately 1,000,000 clones, 70% to 85% of which are singletons, and about 0.89% rests with the top ten. The study's findings and limits: Relative to their counterparts shared across all four donors, non-shared clonotypes exhibited diminished generation probabilities. In the sorted subsets, rarefaction showed sequencing was incomplete despite large depth.

Sequenced input: memory CD4+ T cells from PBMCs. Subset reported: CD45RA-negative fraction. This sequence joins TRBV7-8 and TRBJ2-7; TRBD1 might be the D (6 bases). This receptor was obtained from a man aged 18-30 years in good health. Some clones in this sample may be carry-over from other donors' samples. CDR3: CASSLFNRALTYEQYF. The CDR3 DNA sequence: TGTGCCAGCAGCTTATTTAACAGGGCACTTACCTACGAGCAGTACTTC.